Presented here are 3 T cell receptor beta chains from one specimen sequenced in a study of T cell responses to AZD1222 COVID-19 vaccine. The method was immunoSEQ multiplex PCR; TCRdb's version includes in-frame clones alone and lacks a portion of them. This table holds 26,000 or so clones, over 80% found once. Source: peripheral blood, taken 28 days after the second AZD1222 dose. The receptor set was obtained from an adult who received the AZD1222 COVID-19 vaccine.

The chain joins TRBV7-9 to TRBJ1-1; a weak D match, TRBD1 (5 bases). The germline CDR1 and CDR2 sequences are SEHNR and FQNEAQ (reference sequence). Trimming cost V 2 bases and J 1 base, with 11 bases left between them. The CDR3 has 15 residues. CDR3 DNA: TGTGCCAGCAGCTTACGGGGACCAGGGAACACTGAAGCTTTCTTT. The encoded protein is CASSLRGPGNTEAFF. Combining the CDR3 with reference TRBV7-9 and TRBJ1-1 gives the whole variable domain DTGVSQNPRHKITKRGQNVTFRCDPISEHNRLYWYRQTLGQGPEFLTYFQNEAQLEKSRLLSDRFSAERPKGSFSTLEIQRTEQGDSAMYLCASSLRGPGNTEAFFGQGTRLTVV.

This chain uses TRBV3-1 (or the pseudogene TRBV3-2) with TRBJ1-1; D is unresolved. The CDR3 totals 13 residues. Germline V lookup: CDR1 LGHDT, CDR2 YNNKEL (reference sequence). V gave up 5 bases and J gave up 2 bases, with 9 bases separating them. CDR3 protein: CASSSTYNTEAFF. Written as DNA, the CDR3 is TGTGCCAGCAGCTCTACATACAACACTGAAGCTTTCTTT.

The chain employs TRBV3-1 (or the pseudogene TRBV3-2) and TRBJ1-1; 8 bases agree with TRBD1. The J segment lost 10 bases and the V segment lost 3 bases, leaving 13 bases of the junction unmatched. The germline CDR1 and CDR2 sequences are LGHDT and YNNKEL (reference sequence). The CDR3 spans 15 residues. This CDR3 is CASSHSGTGIWRAFF. CDR3 in DNA: TGTGCCAGCAGCCACTCCGGGACAGGCATCTGGAGAGCTTTCTTT.